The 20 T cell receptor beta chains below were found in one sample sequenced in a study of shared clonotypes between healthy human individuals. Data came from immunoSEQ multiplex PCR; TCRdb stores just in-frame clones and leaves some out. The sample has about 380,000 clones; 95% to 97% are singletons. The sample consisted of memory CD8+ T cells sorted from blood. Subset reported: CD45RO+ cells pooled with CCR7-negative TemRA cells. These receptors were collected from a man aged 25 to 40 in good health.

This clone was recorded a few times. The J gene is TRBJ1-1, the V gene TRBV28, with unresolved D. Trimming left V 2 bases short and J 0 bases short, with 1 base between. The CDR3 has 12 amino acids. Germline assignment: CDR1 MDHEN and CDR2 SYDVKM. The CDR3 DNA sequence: TGTGCCAGCAGTTTAGTGAACACTGAAGCTTTCTTT. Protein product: CASSLVNTEAFF. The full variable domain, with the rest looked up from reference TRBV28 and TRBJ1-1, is DVKVTQSSRYLVKRTGEKVFLECVQDMDHENMFWYRQDPGLGLRLIYFSYDVKMKEKGDIPEGYSVSREKKERFSLILESASTNQTSMYLCASSLVNTEAFFGQGTRLTVV.

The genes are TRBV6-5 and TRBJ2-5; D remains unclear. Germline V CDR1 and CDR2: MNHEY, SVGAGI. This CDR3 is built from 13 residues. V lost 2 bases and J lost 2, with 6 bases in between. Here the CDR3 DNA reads TGTGCCAGCAGTTACAACAGTCAAGAGACCCAGTACTTC. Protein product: CASSYNSQETQYF.

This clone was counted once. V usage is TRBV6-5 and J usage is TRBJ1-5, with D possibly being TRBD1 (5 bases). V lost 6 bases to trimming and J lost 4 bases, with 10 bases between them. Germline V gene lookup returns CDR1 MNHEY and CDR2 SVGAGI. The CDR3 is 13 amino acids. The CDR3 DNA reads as TGTGCCAGCAGACCAGGGAGGAATCAGCCCCAGCATTTT. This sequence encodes CASRPGRNQPQHF.

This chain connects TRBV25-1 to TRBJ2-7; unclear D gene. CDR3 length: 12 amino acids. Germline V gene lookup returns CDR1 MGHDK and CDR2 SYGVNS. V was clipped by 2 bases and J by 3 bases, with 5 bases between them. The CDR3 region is CASSEDNYEQYF. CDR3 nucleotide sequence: TGTGCCAGCAGTGAAGACAACTACGAGCAGTACTTC.

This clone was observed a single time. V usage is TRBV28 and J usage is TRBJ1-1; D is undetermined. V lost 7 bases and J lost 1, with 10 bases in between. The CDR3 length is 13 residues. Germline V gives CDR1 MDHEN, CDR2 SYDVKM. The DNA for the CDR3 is TGTGCCAGCATCGGGCAAAGGAACACTGAAGCTTTCTTT. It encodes CASIGQRNTEAFF.

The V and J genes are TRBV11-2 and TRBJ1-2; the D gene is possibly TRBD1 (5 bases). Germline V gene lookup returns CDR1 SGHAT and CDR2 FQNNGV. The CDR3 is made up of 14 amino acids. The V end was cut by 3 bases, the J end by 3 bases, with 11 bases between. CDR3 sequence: CASSLRGEDYGYTF. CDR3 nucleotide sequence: TGTGCCAGCAGCTTGCGGGGGGAGGACTATGGCTACACCTTC.

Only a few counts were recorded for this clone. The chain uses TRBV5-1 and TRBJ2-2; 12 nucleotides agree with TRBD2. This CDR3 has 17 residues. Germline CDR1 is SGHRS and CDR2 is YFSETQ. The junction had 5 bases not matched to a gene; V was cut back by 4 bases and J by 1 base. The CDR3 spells CASSTEGLAGNTGELFF. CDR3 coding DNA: TGCGCCAGCAGCACTGAGGGACTAGCGGGGAACACCGGGGAGCTGTTTTTT.

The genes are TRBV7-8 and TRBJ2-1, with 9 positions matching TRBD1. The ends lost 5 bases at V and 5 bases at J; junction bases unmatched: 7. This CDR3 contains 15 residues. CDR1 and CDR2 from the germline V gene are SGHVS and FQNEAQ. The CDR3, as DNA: TGTGCCAGCAGCAGCCGGGACAGGGTAGACAATGAGCAGTTCTTC. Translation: CASSSRDRVDNEQFF.

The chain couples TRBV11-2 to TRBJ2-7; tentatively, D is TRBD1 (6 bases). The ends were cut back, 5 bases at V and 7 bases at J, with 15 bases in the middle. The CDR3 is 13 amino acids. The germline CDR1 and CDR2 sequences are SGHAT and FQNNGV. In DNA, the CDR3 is TGTGCCAGCAGCCAGTCAGGGGCGGGTGAGCAGTACTTC. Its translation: CASSQSGAGEQYF.

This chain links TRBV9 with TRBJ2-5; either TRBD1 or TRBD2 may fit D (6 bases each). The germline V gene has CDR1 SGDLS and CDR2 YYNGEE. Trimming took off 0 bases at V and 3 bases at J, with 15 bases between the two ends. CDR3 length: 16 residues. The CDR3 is CASSVVGGSQKETQYF. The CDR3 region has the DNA TGTGCCAGCAGCGTAGTAGGGGGGAGTCAAAAAGAGACCCAGTACTTC.

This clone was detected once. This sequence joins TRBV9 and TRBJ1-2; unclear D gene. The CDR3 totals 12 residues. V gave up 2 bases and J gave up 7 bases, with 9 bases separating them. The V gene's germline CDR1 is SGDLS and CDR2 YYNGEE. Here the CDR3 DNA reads TGTGCCAGCAGCGTGAACATGGGTGGCTACACCTTC. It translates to CASSVNMGGYTF.

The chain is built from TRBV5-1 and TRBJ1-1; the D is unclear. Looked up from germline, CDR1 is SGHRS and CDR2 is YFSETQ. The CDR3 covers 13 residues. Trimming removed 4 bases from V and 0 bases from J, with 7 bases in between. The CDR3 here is CASSVDMNTEAFF. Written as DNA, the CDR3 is TGCGCCAGCAGCGTCGACATGAACACTGAAGCTTTCTTT.

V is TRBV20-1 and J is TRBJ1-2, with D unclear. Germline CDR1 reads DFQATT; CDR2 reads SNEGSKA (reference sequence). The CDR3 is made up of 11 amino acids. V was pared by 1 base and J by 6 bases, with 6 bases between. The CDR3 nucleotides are TGCAGTGCTAGAGGGATCCATGGCTACACCTTC. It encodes CSARGIHGYTF.

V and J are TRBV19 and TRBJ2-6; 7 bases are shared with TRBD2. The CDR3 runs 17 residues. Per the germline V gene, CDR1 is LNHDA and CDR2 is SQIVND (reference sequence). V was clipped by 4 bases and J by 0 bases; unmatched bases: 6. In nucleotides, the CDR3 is TGTGCCAGTAGTAGTGTAGCGGGTTACTCTGGGGCCAACGTCCTGACTTTC. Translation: CASSSVAGYSGANVLTF.

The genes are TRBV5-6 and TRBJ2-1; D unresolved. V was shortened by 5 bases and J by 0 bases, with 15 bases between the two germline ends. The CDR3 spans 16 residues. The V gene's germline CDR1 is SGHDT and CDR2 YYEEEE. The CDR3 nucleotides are TGTGCCAGCAGTAATAGTCGGAGAGGCTCCTACAATGAGCAGTTCTTC. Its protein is CASSNSRRGSYNEQFF.

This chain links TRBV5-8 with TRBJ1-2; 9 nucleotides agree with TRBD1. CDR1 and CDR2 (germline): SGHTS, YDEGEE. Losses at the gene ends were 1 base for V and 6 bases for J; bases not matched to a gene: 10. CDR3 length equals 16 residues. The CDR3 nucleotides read TGTGCCAGCAGCTTGTCGTTTCTCGGGACAGGGAATGGCTACACCTTC. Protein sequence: CASSLSFLGTGNGYTF.

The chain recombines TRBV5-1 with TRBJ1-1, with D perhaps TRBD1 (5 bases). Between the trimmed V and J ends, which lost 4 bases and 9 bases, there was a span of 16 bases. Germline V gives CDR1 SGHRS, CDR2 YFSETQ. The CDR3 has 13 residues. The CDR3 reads CASSPEEGRKAFF. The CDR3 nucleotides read TGCGCCAGCAGCCCGGAGGAGGGGCGTAAAGCTTTCTTT.

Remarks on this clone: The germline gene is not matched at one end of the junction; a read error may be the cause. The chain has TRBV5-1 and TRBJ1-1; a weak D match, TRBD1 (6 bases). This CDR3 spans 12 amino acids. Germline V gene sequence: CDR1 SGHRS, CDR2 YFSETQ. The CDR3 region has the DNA TGCGCCAGCAGCTTGGGGGGAGGGGGGCGAATCTTT. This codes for CASSLGGGGRIF.

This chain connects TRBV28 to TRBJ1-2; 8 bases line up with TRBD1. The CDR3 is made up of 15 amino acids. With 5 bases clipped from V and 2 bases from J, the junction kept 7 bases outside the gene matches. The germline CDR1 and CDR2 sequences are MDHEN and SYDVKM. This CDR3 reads CASSSAGQGNYGYTF. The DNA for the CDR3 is TGTGCCAGCAGTAGCGCTGGACAGGGAAACTATGGCTACACCTTC.

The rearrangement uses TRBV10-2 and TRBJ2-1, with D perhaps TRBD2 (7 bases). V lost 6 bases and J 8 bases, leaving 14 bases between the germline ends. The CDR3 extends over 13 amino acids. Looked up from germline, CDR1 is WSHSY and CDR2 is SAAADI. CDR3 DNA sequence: TGCGCCAGCAGGGGGGCGGGAGTTTATGAGCAGTTCTTC. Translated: CASRGAGVYEQFF.